The clone carrying this TCR beta chain appeared a few times. Under the authors' procedure: For nucleated cells, counts were estimated from reference gene primer amplification. TCRdb's table, derived via immunoSEQ multiplex PCR, lists solely in-frame clones and lacks some. V and J calls and clone size are given by that table; D and trimming were obtained from the DNA. The sample contains 50,000 or so clones, 85% to 90% of which appear only once. The sample originates from a study of blood T cell repertoires in COVID-19. This CDR3 is built from 14 residues. Germline CDR1 reads LNHDA; CDR2 reads SQIVND (reference sequence). V was pared by 5 bases and J by 5 bases, with 2 bases of the junction left unmatched.

The V gene is TRBV19, the J gene TRBJ1-5; TRBD1 agrees at 11 bases. The origin of this receptor is a human donor in a cohort sampled during active COVID-19. The sequencing input was peripheral blood. The CDR3 loop reads CASSSGQGDQPQHF. The CDR3 nucleotides read TGTGCCAGTAGTTCGGGACAGGGGGATCAGCCCCAGCATTTT. Filled out from reference TRBV19 and TRBJ1-5, the complete variable domain reads DGGITQSPKYLFRKEGQNVTLSCEQNLNHDAMYWYRQDPGQGLRLIYYSQIVNDFQKGDIAEGYSVSREKKESFPLTVTSAQKNPTAFYLCASSSGQGDQPQHFGDGTRLSIL.